The sequence of this T cell receptor beta chain was determined in a study of blood T cell repertoires in COVID-19. Study overall: Material from acute and convalescent COVID-19 was sourced from the United States, Italy and Spain.

In the study's own analysis: The assay estimated nucleated cells by amplifying reference gene primers. Produced via immunoSEQ multiplex PCR; TCRdb's table is partial and in-frame only. V and J calls and clone size are those listed in that table; D and trimming were worked out from the DNA. The sample records around 200,000 clones, 85% to 90% being singletons. Material for sequencing was peripheral blood. The origin of this receptor is a man aged 35 to 55 with active or convalescent COVID-19.

The CDR3 spells CASSQGTGWVETQYF. The CDR3 DNA reads as TGCGCCAGCAGCCAAGGGACAGGGTGGGTTGAGACCCAGTACTTC. V is TRBV4-3 and J is TRBJ2-5, with TRBD1 identical over 8 bases. There are 15 residues in the CDR3. Germline CDR1 reads LGHNA; CDR2 reads YSLEER. After removal of 1 base from V and 5 bases from J, the junction contained 6 bases not matched to a gene.